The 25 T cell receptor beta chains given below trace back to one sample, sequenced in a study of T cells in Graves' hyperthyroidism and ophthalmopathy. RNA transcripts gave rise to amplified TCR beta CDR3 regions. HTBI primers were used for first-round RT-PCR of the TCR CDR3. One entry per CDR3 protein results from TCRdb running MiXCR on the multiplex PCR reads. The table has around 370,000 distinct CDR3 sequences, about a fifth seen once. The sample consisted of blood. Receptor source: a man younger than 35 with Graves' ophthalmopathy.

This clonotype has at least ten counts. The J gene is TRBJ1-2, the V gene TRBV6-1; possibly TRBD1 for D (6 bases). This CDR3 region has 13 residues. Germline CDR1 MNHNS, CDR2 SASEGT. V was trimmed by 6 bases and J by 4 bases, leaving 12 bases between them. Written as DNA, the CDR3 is TGTGCCAGCAGATTAGACAGGAGCTATGGCTACACCTTC. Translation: CASRLDRSYGYTF.

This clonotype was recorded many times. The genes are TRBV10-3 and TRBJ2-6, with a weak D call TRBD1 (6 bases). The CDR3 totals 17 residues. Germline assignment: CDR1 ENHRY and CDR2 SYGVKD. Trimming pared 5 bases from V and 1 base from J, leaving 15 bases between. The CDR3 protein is CAISSQGPTSGANVLTF. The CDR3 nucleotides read TGTGCCATCAGTTCACAGGGACCGACATCTGGGGCCAACGTCCTGACTTTC.

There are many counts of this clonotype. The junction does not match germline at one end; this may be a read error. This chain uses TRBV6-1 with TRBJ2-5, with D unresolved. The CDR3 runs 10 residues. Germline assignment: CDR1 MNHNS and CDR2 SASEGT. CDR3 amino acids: CASREETQYF. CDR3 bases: TGTGCCAGCAGGGAAGAGACCCAGTACTTC.

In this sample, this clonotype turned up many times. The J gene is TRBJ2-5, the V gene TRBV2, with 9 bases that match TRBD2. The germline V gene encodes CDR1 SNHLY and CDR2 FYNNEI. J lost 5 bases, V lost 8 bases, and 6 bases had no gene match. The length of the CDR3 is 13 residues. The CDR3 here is CASEDAGGETQYF. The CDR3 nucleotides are TGTGCCAGCGAGGACGCGGGAGGGGAGACCCAGTACTTC.

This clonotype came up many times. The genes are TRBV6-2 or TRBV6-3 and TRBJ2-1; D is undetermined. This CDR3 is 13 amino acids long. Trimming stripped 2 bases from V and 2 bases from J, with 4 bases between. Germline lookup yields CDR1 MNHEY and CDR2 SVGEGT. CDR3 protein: CASSYATYNEQFF. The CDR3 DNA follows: TGTGCCAGCAGTTACGCGACCTACAATGAGCAGTTCTTC.

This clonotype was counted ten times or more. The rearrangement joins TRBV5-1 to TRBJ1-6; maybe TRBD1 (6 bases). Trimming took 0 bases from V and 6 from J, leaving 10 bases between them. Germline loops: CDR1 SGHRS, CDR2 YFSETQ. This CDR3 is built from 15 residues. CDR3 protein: CASSLEGGTNSPLHF. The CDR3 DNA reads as TGCGCCAGCAGCTTGGAGGGGGGGACTAATTCACCCCTCCACTTT.

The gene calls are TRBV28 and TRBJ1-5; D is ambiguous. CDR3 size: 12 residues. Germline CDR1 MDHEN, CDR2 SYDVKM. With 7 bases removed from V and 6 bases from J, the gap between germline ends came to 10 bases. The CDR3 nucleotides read TGTGCCAGCACGGTGGGAAGTCAGCCCCAGCATTTT. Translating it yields CASTVGSQPQHF.

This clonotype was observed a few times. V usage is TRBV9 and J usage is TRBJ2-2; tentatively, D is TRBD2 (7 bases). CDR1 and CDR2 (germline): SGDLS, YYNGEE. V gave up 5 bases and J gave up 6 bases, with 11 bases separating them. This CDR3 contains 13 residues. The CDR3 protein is CASRKGGPGELFF. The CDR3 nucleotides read TGTGCCAGCAGGAAGGGGGGGCCCGGGGAGCTGTTTTTT.

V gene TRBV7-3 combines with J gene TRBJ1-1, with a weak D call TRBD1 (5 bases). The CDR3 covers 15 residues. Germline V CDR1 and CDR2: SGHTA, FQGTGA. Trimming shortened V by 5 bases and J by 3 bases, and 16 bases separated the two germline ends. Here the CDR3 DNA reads TGTGCCAGCAGCCATCCGGGACCCCGGGACACTGAAGCTTTCTTT. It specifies CASSHPGPRDTEAFF.

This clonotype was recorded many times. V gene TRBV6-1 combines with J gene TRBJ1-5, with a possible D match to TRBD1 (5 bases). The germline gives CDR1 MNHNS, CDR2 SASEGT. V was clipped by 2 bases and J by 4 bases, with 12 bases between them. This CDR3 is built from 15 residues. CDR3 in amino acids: CASSELSRGNQPQHF. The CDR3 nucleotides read TGTGCCAGCAGTGAACTGTCCCGGGGGAATCAGCCCCAGCATTTT.

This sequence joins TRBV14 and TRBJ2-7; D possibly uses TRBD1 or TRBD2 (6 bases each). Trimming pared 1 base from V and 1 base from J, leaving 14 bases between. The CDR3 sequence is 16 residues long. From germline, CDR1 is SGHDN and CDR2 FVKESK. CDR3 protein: CASSQAVGGFSYEQYF. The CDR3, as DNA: TGTGCCAGCAGCCAAGCGGTGGGGGGCTTTTCCTACGAGCAGTACTTC.

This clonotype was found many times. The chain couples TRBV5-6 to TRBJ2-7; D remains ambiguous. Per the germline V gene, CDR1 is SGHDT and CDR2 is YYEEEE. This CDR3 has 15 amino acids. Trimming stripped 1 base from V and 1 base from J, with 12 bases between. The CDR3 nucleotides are TGTGCCAGCAGCTTGCTGGCGGTGAATTCCTACGAGCAGTACTTC. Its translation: CASSLLAVNSYEQYF. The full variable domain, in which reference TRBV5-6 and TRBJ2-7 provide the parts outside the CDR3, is DAGVTQSPTHLIKTRGQQVTLRCSPKSGHDTVSWYQQALGQGPQFIFQYYEEEERQRGNFPDRFSGHQFPNYSSELNVNALLLGDSALYLCASSLLAVNSYEQYFGPGTRLTVT.

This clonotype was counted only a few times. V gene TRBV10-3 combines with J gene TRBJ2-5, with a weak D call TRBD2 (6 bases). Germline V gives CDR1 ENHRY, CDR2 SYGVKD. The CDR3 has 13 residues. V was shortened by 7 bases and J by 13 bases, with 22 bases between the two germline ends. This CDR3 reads CAITNASGGKVYF. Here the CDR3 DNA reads TGTGCCATCACCAACGCCTCTGGGGGGAAGGTGTACTTC.

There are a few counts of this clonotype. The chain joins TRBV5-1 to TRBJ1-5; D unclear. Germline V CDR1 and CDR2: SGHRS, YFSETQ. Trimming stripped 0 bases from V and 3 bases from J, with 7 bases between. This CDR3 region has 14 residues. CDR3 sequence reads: CASSLDSPNQPQHF. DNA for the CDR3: TGCGCCAGCAGCTTGGACTCTCCCAATCAGCCCCAGCATTTT.

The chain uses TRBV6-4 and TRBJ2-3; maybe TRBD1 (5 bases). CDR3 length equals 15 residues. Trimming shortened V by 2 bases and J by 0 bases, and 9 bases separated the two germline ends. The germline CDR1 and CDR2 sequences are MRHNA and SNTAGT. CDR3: CASSDRPGSTDTQYF. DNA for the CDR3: TGTGCCAGCAGTGACCGGCCAGGGAGCACAGATACGCAGTATTTT.

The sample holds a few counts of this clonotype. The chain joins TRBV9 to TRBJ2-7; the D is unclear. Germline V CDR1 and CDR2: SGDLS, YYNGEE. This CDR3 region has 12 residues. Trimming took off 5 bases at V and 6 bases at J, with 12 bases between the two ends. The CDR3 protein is CASSPTGTEQYF. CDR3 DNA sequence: TGTGCCAGCAGTCCGACTGGAACCGAGCAGTACTTC.

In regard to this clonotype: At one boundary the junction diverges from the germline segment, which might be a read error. The chain's CDR3 is CAISDDERGETYEQYF. The CDR3 bases are TGTGCCATCAGTGATGACGAGCGGGGGGAAACTTACGAGCAGTACTTC. This sequence joins TRBV2 and TRBJ2-7; 9 bases align to TRBD2. The CDR3 runs 16 residues. Germline V gene lookup returns CDR1 SNHLY and CDR2 FYNNEI. Looking up the rest from reference TRBV2 and TRBJ2-7 gives the full variable domain: EPEVTQTPSHQVTQMGQEVILRCVPISNHLYFYWYRQILGQKVEFLVSFYNNEISEKSEIFDDQFSVERPDGSNFTLKIRSTKLEDSAMYFCAISDDERGETYEQYFGPGTRLTVT.

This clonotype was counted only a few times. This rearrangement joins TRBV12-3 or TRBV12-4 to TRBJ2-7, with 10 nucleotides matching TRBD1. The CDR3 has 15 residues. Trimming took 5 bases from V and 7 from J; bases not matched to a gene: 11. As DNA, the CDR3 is TGTGCCAGCAGTCTTGAGACAGGGGGCGCAGGGGAGCAGTACTTC. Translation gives CASSLETGGAGEQYF.

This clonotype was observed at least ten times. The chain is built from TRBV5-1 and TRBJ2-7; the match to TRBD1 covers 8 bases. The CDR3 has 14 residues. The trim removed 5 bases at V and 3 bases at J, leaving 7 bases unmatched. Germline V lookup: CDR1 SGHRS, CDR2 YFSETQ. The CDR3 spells CASRLPGQGYEQYF. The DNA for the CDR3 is TGCGCCAGCAGACTCCCAGGACAGGGCTACGAGCAGTACTTC. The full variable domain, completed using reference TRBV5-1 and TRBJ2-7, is KAGVTQTPRYLIKTRGQQVTLSCSPISGHRSVSWYQQTPGQGLQFLFEYFSETQRNKGNFPGRFSGRQFSNSRSEMNVSTLELGDSALYLCASRLPGQGYEQYFGPGTRLTVT.

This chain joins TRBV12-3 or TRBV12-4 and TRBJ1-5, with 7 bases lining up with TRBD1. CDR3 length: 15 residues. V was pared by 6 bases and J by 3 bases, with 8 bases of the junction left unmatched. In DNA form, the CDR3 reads TGTGCCAGCAGGGGGGGTGGGACAGTCAATCAGCCCCAGCATTTT. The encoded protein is CASRGGGTVNQPQHF.

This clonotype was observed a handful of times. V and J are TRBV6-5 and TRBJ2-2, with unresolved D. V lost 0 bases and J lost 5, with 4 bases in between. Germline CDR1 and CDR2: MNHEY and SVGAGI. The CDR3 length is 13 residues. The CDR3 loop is CASSYSRTGELFF. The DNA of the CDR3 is TGTGCCAGCAGTTACTCCAGAACCGGGGAGCTGTTTTTT.

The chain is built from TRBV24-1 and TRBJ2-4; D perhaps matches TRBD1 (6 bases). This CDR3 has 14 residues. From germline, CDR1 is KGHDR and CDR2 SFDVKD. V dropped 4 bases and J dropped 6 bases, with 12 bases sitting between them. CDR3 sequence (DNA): TGTGCCACCAGTGAGTCCGGACAGTCAAACATTCAGTACTTC. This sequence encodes CATSESGQSNIQYF.

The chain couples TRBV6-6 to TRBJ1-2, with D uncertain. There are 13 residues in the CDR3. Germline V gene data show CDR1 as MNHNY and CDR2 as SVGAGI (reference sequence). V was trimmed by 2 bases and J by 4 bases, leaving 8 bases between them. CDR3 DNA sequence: TGTGCCAGCAGTTACGGAGGTCCCTATGGCTACACCTTC. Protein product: CASSYGGPYGYTF.

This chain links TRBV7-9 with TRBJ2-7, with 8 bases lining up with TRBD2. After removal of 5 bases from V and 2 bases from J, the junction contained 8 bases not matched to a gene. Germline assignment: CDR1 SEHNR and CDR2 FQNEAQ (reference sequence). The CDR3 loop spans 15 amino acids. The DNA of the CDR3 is TGTGCCAGCAGCCACCCAGCGGGAGTGACCTACGAGCAGTACTTC. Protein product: CASSHPAGVTYEQYF.

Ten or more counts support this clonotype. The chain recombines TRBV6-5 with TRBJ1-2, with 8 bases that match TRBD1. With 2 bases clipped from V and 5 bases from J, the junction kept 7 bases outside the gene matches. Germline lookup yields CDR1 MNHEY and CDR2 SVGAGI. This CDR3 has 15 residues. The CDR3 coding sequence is TGTGCCAGCAGTTACCAGGGGGCAACCCGATATGGCTACACCTTC. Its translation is CASSYQGATRYGYTF.